This is a list of T cell receptor beta chains from one sample in a study of vaccination effects on CD4 cells after COVID-19. The antigens for these receptors are not known. Assay: immunoSEQ multiplex PCR; the TCRdb copy retains only in-frame clones and omits some. The table shows roughly 30,000 clones, with around 75% occurring only once. Specimen: CD4+ T cells from PBMCs cultured with SARS-CoV-2 spike peptides, collected before COVID-19 vaccination. The receptors were sampled from a human donor who received a COVID-19 vaccine. CDR3s include the opening cysteine and the closing phenylalanine or tryptophan. Fields, in order: D gene, V gene, clone size, J gene, CDR3 protein, CDR3 DNA. D genes are given only for firm matches. A clone size is listed for some rows: how often the clone was seen (once, few, many), or a class if it is expanded.

D: -
V: TRBV5-1
size: -
J: TRBJ1-1
CDR3: CASSYTGMNTEAFF
DNA: TGCGCCAGCAGCTACACAGGGATGAACACTGAAGCTTTCTTT

D: TRBD1
V: TRBV19
size: -
J: TRBJ2-2
CDR3: CASSDRGQNTGELFF
DNA: TGTGCCAGCTCTGACAGGGGTCAGAACACCGGGGAGCTGTTTTTT

D: TRBD1
V: TRBV18
size: -
J: TRBJ2-7
CDR3: CASSPLTGGYEQYF
DNA: TGTGCCAGCTCACCTTTGACAGGGGGGTACGAGCAGTACTTC

D: TRBD2
V: TRBV2
size: -
J: TRBJ2-1
CDR3: CASSTSGRAFNEQFF
DNA: TGTGCCAGCAGCACTAGCGGGAGGGCCTTTAATGAGCAGTTCTTC

D: -
V: TRBV4-2
size: few
J: TRBJ1-4
CDR3: CASSQDPAAGEKLFF
DNA: TGTGCCAGCAGCCAAGACCCGGCCGCAGGTGAAAAACTGTTTTTT

D: TRBD2
V: TRBV2
size: -
J: TRBJ2-1
CDR3: CASSNSGSSYNEQFF
DNA: TGTGCCAGCAGTAATAGCGGGAGCTCCTACAATGAGCAGTTCTTC

D: -
V: TRBV7-2
size: -
J: TRBJ1-6
CDR3: CASSLAASSYNSPLHF
DNA: TGTGCCAGCAGCCTAGCAGCAAGCTCCTATAATTCACCCCTCCACTTT

D: -
V: TRBV30
size: -
J: TRBJ2-7
CDR3: CAWSRTGEQYF
DNA: TGTGCCTGGAGTCGTACAGGAGAGCAGTACTTC

D: -
V: TRBV5-1
size: -
J: TRBJ1-4
CDR3: CASSSQPGRGEKLFF
DNA: TGCGCCAGCAGCTCCCAACCTGGACGAGGGGAAAAACTGTTTTTT

D: -
V: TRBV9
size: medium-sized
J: TRBJ1-5
CDR3: CASSVDGSNQPQHF
DNA: TGTGCCAGCAGCGTAGACGGCTCCAATCAGCCCCAGCATTTT

D: -
V: TRBV9
size: -
J: TRBJ2-1
CDR3: CASSGKPTGTGFYNEQFF
DNA: TGTGCCAGCAGCGGGAAGCCAACAGGGACGGGTTTCTACAATGAGCAGTTCTTC

D: TRBD1
V: TRBV3-1/TRBV3-2
size: -
J: TRBJ2-4
CDR3: CASSQDRRTGDIQYF
DNA: TGTGCCAGCAGCCAAGATCGCAGGACAGGGGATATTCAGTACTTC

D: -
V: TRBV2
size: -
J: TRBJ1-5
CDR3: CASSDQGQGNQPQHF
DNA: TGTGCCAGCAGTGATCAGGGGCAGGGCAATCAGCCCCAGCATTTT

D: TRBD1
V: TRBV6-2/TRBV6-3
size: few
J: TRBJ1-5
CDR3: CASSTRQGRRQPQHF
DNA: TGTGCCAGCAGCACTCGACAGGGGAGGCGTCAGCCCCAGCATTTT

D: TRBD2
V: TRBV6-6
size: -
J: TRBJ2-2
CDR3: CASSYSSGRAAGELFF
DNA: TGTGCCAGCAGTTACTCGTCCGGGAGGGCCGCCGGGGAGCTGTTTTTT

D: -
V: TRBV11-2
size: -
J: TRBJ2-7
CDR3: CASSLVMVAARSYEQYF
DNA: TGTGCCAGCAGCTTAGTCATGGTAGCGGCCCGCTCCTACGAGCAGTACTTC

D: TRBD2
V: TRBV5-4
size: -
J: TRBJ2-7
CDR3: CASSARGLAGDEQYF
DNA: TGTGCCAGCAGCGCCCGAGGACTAGCGGGAGACGAGCAGTACTTC

D: -
V: TRBV21-1
size: -
J: TRBJ2-2
CDR3: CASSNPENTGELFF
DNA: TGTGCCAGCAGCAACCCCGAGAACACCGGGGAGCTGTTTTTT

D: -
V: TRBV4-1
size: -
J: TRBJ2-5
CDR3: CASSQVVHSETQYF
DNA: TGCGCCAGCAGCCAAGTGGTCCATTCGGAGACCCAGTACTTC

D: TRBD2
V: TRBV6-6
size: -
J: TRBJ2-5
CDR3: CASSRGGYETQYF
DNA: TGTGCCAGCAGCCGCGGGGGATATGAGACCCAGTACTTC

D: -
V: TRBV21-1
size: few
J: TRBJ2-7
CDR3: CASSGGATPYEQYF
DNA: TGTGCCAGCAGCGGCGGGGCAACCCCCTACGAGCAGTACTTC

D: TRBD2
V: TRBV5-4
size: -
J: TRBJ2-5
CDR3: CASSSVGGETQYF
DNA: TGTGCCAGCAGCTCGGTGGGGGGGGAGACCCAGTACTTC

D: -
V: TRBV9
size: -
J: TRBJ2-1
CDR3: CASSAGPGSYNEQFF
DNA: TGTGCCAGCAGCGCCGGGCCCGGTTCCTACAATGAGCAGTTCTTC

D: -
V: TRBV19
size: -
J: TRBJ1-1
CDR3: CASSISPHQTGFSTEAFF
DNA: TGTGCCAGTAGTATATCGCCCCACCAGACAGGCTTTTCCACTGAAGCTTTCTTT

D: TRBD1
V: TRBV2
size: -
J: TRBJ1-1
CDR3: CASRGGQGGTEAFF
DNA: TGTGCCAGCAGGGGGGGACAGGGCGGCACTGAAGCTTTCTTT

D: -
V: TRBV6-5
size: -
J: TRBJ2-7
CDR3: CASRGGKEQYF
DNA: TGTGCCAGCAGAGGGGGTAAGGAGCAGTACTTC

D: TRBD1
V: TRBV6-5
size: -
J: TRBJ2-7
CDR3: CASYKMAGGYYEQYF
DNA: TGTGCCAGCTACAAAATGGCAGGGGGATACTACGAGCAGTACTTC

D: -
V: TRBV10-2
size: -
J: TRBJ1-5
CDR3: CASSGAPEQPQHF
DNA: TGCGCCAGCAGCGGGGCCCCGGAGCAGCCCCAGCATTTT

D: -
V: TRBV29-1
size: -
J: TRBJ2-3
CDR3: CSVEGAFTRDGGTDTQYF
DNA: TGCAGCGTTGAAGGGGCGTTTACCAGGGATGGAGGCACAGATACGCAGTATTTT

D: -
V: TRBV11-3
size: -
J: TRBJ1-1
CDR3: CASSRGGDNTEAFF
DNA: TGTGCCAGCAGCCGGGGAGGAGACAACACTGAAGCTTTCTTT

D: -
V: TRBV4-3
size: -
J: TRBJ2-1
CDR3: CASSLVFAAPSYNEQFF
DNA: TGCGCCAGCAGCCTCGTTTTTGCCGCTCCCTCCTACAATGAGCAGTTCTTC

D: TRBD2
V: TRBV7-9
size: -
J: TRBJ2-7
CDR3: CASSFTGLAYEQYF
DNA: TGTGCCAGCAGCTTTACGGGACTAGCCTACGAGCAGTACTTC

D: -
V: TRBV29-1
size: medium-sized
J: TRBJ1-1
CDR3: CSGSRMVGTEAFF
DNA: TGCAGCGGAAGCAGAATGGTAGGAACTGAAGCTTTCTTT

D: TRBD2
V: TRBV18
size: -
J: TRBJ2-1
CDR3: CASAGGPYNEQFF
DNA: TGTGCCAGCGCGGGGGGACCCTACAATGAGCAGTTCTTC

D: TRBD1
V: TRBV9
size: -
J: TRBJ2-7
CDR3: CASSVNAGGSYEQYF
DNA: TGTGCCAGCAGCGTAAACGCAGGGGGCAGCTACGAGCAGTACTTC

D: -
V: TRBV10-3
size: -
J: TRBJ1-1
CDR3: CAISEQGWGTEAFF
DNA: TGTGCCATCAGTGAACAGGGTTGGGGCACTGAAGCTTTCTTT

D: TRBD1
V: TRBV6-2/TRBV6-3
size: -
J: TRBJ2-1
CDR3: CASSYSRTGGMLNEQFF
DNA: TGTGCCAGCAGTTACAGTCGGACAGGGGGCATGCTCAATGAGCAGTTCTTC

D: TRBD1
V: TRBV6-1
size: -
J: TRBJ1-2
CDR3: CASSEADRASNYGYTF
DNA: TGTGCCAGCAGTGAAGCCGACAGGGCCTCTAACTATGGCTACACCTTC

D: -
V: TRBV7-9
size: -
J: TRBJ1-4
CDR3: CASSLTQGTNEKLFF
DNA: TGTGCCAGCAGCTTGACTCAGGGAACTAATGAAAAACTGTTTTTT

D: -
V: TRBV19
size: -
J: TRBJ1-5
CDR3: CASSSTVNQPQHF
DNA: TGTGCCAGTAGTTCGACAGTCAATCAGCCCCAGCATTTT

D: -
V: TRBV2
size: -
J: TRBJ1-6
CDR3: CASTWGPTNSPLHF
DNA: TGTGCCAGCACCTGGGGCCCGACGAATTCACCCCTCCACTTT

D: -
V: TRBV5-4
size: few
J: TRBJ2-7
CDR3: CASSPKGGSYEQYF
DNA: TGTGCCAGCAGCCCGAAGGGGGGAAGCTACGAGCAGTACTTC

D: -
V: TRBV6-4
size: once
J: TRBJ1-1
CDR3: CASSENSWGTEAFF
DNA: TGTGCCAGCAGTGAAAATTCTTGGGGGACTGAAGCTTTCTTT

D: TRBD1
V: TRBV5-1
size: -
J: TRBJ1-2
CDR3: CASSPDRGAYGYTF
DNA: TGCGCCAGCAGCCCGGACAGGGGGGCCTATGGCTACACCTTC

D: TRBD2
V: TRBV7-2
size: -
J: TRBJ2-1
CDR3: CASSLRPAGGNNEQFF
DNA: TGTGCCAGCAGCTTACGCCCAGCGGGGGGGAACAATGAGCAGTTCTTC

D: -
V: TRBV11-2
size: -
J: TRBJ1-1
CDR3: CASSSLTGWAEAFF
DNA: TGTGCCAGCAGCTCGTTAACAGGGTGGGCTGAAGCTTTCTTT

D: -
V: TRBV5-1
size: -
J: TRBJ2-5
CDR3: CASSLLGETQYF
DNA: TGCGCCAGCAGCTTGCTGGGGGAGACCCAGTACTTC

D: -
V: TRBV14
size: -
J: TRBJ1-6
CDR3: CASSSGLVGSPLHF
DNA: TGTGCCAGCAGCTCGGGACTTGTGGGTTCACCCCTCCACTTT

D: TRBD1
V: TRBV24-1
size: -
J: TRBJ2-7
CDR3: CATSGGTGTLNEQYF
DNA: TGTGCCACCAGTGGCGGGACAGGGACCCTGAACGAGCAGTACTTC

D: TRBD2
V: TRBV16
size: -
J: TRBJ2-7
CDR3: CASSPLTSGSLNEQYF
DNA: TGTGCCAGCAGCCCCCTTACTAGCGGGAGTTTGAACGAGCAGTACTTC

D: -
V: TRBV7-3
size: -
J: TRBJ2-1
CDR3: CASSLVKRGEQFF
DNA: TGTGCCAGCAGCTTAGTGAAGCGTGGTGAGCAGTTCTTC

D: -
V: TRBV11-3
size: -
J: TRBJ2-7
CDR3: CASSLGKQSYEQYF
DNA: TGTGCCAGCAGCTTAGGTAAGCAGTCCTACGAGCAGTACTTC

D: -
V: TRBV11-3
size: -
J: TRBJ1-1
CDR3: CASSHRGSEAFF
DNA: TGTGCCAGCAGCCACCGGGGATCTGAAGCTTTCTTT